This TCR beta chain was profiled in a study of neoadjuvant anti-PD-1 for oral cavity cancer. Whole-study findings and limits: Pretreatment Treg/Th17 ratio correlated inversely with post-treatment tumor clonality.

Most PBMC samples had approximately 470 ng input DNA in six replicates. The repertoire was sequenced with immunoSEQ multiplex PCR; TCRdb's copy has only in-frame clones and lacks some. The sample holds thousands of clones, roughly 80% seen once. No culture or expansion preceded analysis of these blood cells. As regards this clone: Antigen specificity is unknown.

V shed 4 bases, J shed 4 bases, and the junction held 6 bases outside the gene matches. The CDR3 contains 15 residues. The V gene's germline CDR1 is LNHDA and CDR2 SQIVND (reference sequence). This material consisted of PBMCs, taken before nivolumab (anti-PD-1) treatment. The receptor's source is a person aged 35-79 years with oral cavity squamous cell carcinoma. The chain carries TRBV19 and TRBJ2-2; 7 bases agree with TRBD1. In DNA, the CDR3 is TGTGCCAGTAGTACCGACAGGGTTGGCACCGGGGAGCTGTTTTTT. Translation gives CASSTDRVGTGELFF.